Sequencing of this T cell receptor (beta chain) was carried out in a study of glioma-infiltrating T cells after dendritic cell vaccination. Turning to the study itself: Autologous tumor lysate-pulsed dendritic cell vaccination was given between about 2003 and 2013.

As to time point: after dendritic cell vaccination, including at tumor progression/relapse. Up to about 2 ug genomic DNA was used for TCRB CDR3 amplification. Some clones are missing from TCRdb's copy, which holds only in-frame ones; the method was immunoSEQ multiplex PCR. The repertoire has 50,000 to 70,000 clones, 70% to 85% of them found once; the top ten carry 15% to 18%. Sequencing was performed on blood, taken after dendritic cell vaccination. The sequence derives from a human donor with glioblastoma.

This chain's CDR3 is CASKSGPSSYEQYF. CDR3 in DNA: TGCGCCAGCAAAAGCGGGCCTAGCTCCTACGAGCAGTACTTC. This chain links TRBV5-1 with TRBJ2-7, with D possibly TRBD2 on 6 matching bases. CDR1 is SGHRS and CDR2 is YFSETQ in the germline V gene. Trimming removed 6 bases at V and 0 bases at J, with 13 bases between. The length of the CDR3 is 14 residues.